A selection of T cell receptor beta chains follows, all from one sample in a study of cytomegalovirus exposure and HLA in healthy donors. The repertoire was sequenced with immunoSEQ multiplex PCR; TCRdb's copy has only in-frame clones and lacks some. The table lists approximately 140,000 clones, with about 2.2% in the top ten. The sequencing sample was made of PBMCs. The receptors stem from a woman younger than 35 in good health and CMV-seronegative. Each CDR3 is given with its conserved first and last residue. The order of the fields is D gene, V gene, J gene, CDR3 DNA, CDR3 protein. The D gene is left open where the match is weak.

-	TRBV19	TRBJ2-2	TGTGCCAGTAGTATTTCGGCGGCGACCACCGGGGAGCTGTTTTTT	CASSISAATTGELFF
TRBD1	TRBV5-4	TRBJ1-4	TGTGCCAGCAGCCTACAGGGGGCGACTGAAAAACTGTTTTTT	CASSLQGATEKLFF
TRBD1	TRBV6-6	TRBJ1-1	TGTGCCAGCAGTCCACTAGGACAGGCCTACACTGAAGCTTTCTTT	CASSPLGQAYTEAFF
-	TRBV19	TRBJ2-5	TGTGCCAGTATGGACAGAATCAGAGAGACCCAGTACTTC	CASMDRIRETQYF
TRBD2	TRBV11-2	TRBJ2-3	TGTGCCAGCAGCCCCGGGACTAGCGGGAGAGTCGATACGCAGTATTTT	CASSPGTSGRVDTQYF
TRBD1	TRBV7-3	TRBJ1-3	TGTGCCAGCTCACCCCAGGGGGCTGATACTGGAAACACCATATATTTT	CASSPQGADTGNTIYF
TRBD1	TRBV7-3	TRBJ2-1	TGTGCCAGCAGCTCCCTGTCAGGGGGCATCACTGAGCAGTTCTTC	CASSSLSGGITEQFF
-	TRBV11-2	TRBJ1-5	TGTGCCAGCAGCTTAGTTCGCGGTCAGCCCCAGCATTTT	CASSLVRGQPQHF
-	TRBV7-6	TRBJ2-2	TGTGCCAGCAGCCCGTTGAACACCGGGGAGCTGTTTTTT	CASSPLNTGELFF
-	TRBV10-2	TRBJ2-5	TGCGCCAGCAGTCAGATCCAAGAGACCCAGTACTTC	CASSQIQETQYF
TRBD1	TRBV19	TRBJ2-1	TGTGCCAGTAGGGAGTCAGGGGGCAATGAGCAGTTCTTC	CASRESGGNEQFF
TRBD2	TRBV6-1	TRBJ2-5	TGTGCCAGCAGTGACCAGACTAGCGGGAGGGAAGAGACCCAGTACTTC	CASSDQTSGREETQYF
-	TRBV5-1	TRBJ1-1	TGCGCCAGCAGCTTCGGACAGAACACTGAAGCTTTCTTT	CASSFGQNTEAFF
TRBD1	TRBV5-1	TRBJ1-4	TGCGCCAGCAGCCTCGGACAGGGTGGTGAAAAACTGTTTTTT	CASSLGQGGEKLFF
-	TRBV30	TRBJ2-5	TGTGCCTGGAGTGTACGGGGGTTCCAAGAGACCCAGTACTTC	CAWSVRGFQETQYF
-	TRBV13	TRBJ1-2	TGTGCCAGCAGCTTAGGCAGGGGCTATGGCTACACCTTC	CASSLGRGYGYTF
TRBD1	TRBV5-4	TRBJ1-2	TGTGCCAGCAGCCGGGACAGGGCGTATGGCTACACCTTC	CASSRDRAYGYTF
-	TRBV7-3	TRBJ2-4	TGTGCCAGCAGCCAGGCGTCCAAAAACATTCAGTACTTC	CASSQASKNIQYF
-	TRBV28	TRBJ2-6	TGTGCCAGCAGTTTCCTCCTATCTGGGGCCAACGTCCTGACTTTC	CASSFLLSGANVLTF
-	TRBV30	TRBJ1-1	TGTGCCTGGAGTCCTGACAGGAGAGGAACTGAAGCTTTCTTT	CAWSPDRRGTEAFF
-	TRBV5-4	TRBJ2-5	TGTGCCAGCAGTCGGGACAAGGGAAGGACCCAGTACTTC	CASSRDKGRTQYF
TRBD2	TRBV5-5	TRBJ2-2	TGTGCCGGGGCGGGGGAGCCCCTCGGGGGGGAGCTGTTTTTT	CAGAGEPLGGELFF
TRBD2	TRBV6-4	TRBJ2-1	TGTGCCAGCAGTGACCCAGCGGGATCCTACAATGAGCAGTTCTTC	CASSDPAGSYNEQFF
-	TRBV4-2	TRBJ1-1	TGTGCCAGCAGCCAAGTGCCCAACTCGGGCACTGAAGCTTTCTTT	CASSQVPNSGTEAFF
-	TRBV19	TRBJ2-2	TGTGCCAGTAGTATAAATCGAGGCCATTGGGGAGTTAACACCGGGGAGCTGTTTTTT	CASSINRGHWGVNTGELFF
TRBD1	TRBV5-1	TRBJ2-5	TGCGCCAGCTTCGGACAGGGGACTTGGGAGACCCAGTACTTC	CASFGQGTWETQYF
-	TRBV18	TRBJ1-1	TGTGCCAGCTCACCTGCGGAGGGGATCACTGAAGCTTTCTTT	CASSPAEGITEAFF
-	TRBV12-5	TRBJ1-2	TGTGCTAGTGGTTCCGTTTTTACAGCTAACTATGGCTACACCTTC	CASGSVFTANYGYTF
TRBD2	TRBV18	TRBJ2-5	TGTGCCAGCTCACCACGGACTAGCGGCCAAGAGACCCAGTACTTC	CASSPRTSGQETQYF
-	TRBV5-1	TRBJ2-5	TGCGCCAGCAGCTTGGGGAGGGAGGAGACCCAGTACTTC	CASSLGREETQYF
-	TRBV6-1	TRBJ1-2	TGTGCCAGCAGTGCCCGGGGGAGACAGCCCCCCACCTTC	CASSARGRQPPTF
TRBD2	TRBV5-1	TRBJ2-1	TGCGCCAGCAGCCTTTGGGGTAGCGGGAGTGGCAATGAGCAGTTCTTC	CASSLWGSGSGNEQFF
TRBD1	TRBV6-6	TRBJ1-1	TGTGCCAGCAGACGAGGGGGACAGGGGGAGAACACTGAAGCTTTCTTT	CASRRGGQGENTEAFF
TRBD2	TRBV5-8	TRBJ2-1	TGTGCCAGCAGCTTGGCCAGCGGGAGCTACAATGAGCAGTTCTTC	CASSLASGSYNEQFF
TRBD2	TRBV6-5	TRBJ2-3	TGTGCCAGCAGTAGACTAGCAACAGATACGCAGTATTTT	CASSRLATDTQYF
-	TRBV7-8	TRBJ1-1	TGTGCCAGCAGCTTAGCGAGCAGAGAACCGGGGGTGGGCACTGAAGCTTTCTTT	CASSLASREPGVGTEAFF
TRBD2	TRBV4-1	TRBJ2-7	TGCGCCAGCAGCCAAAACTCAGCGGGAAAGGGGTACGAGCAGTACTTC	CASSQNSAGKGYEQYF
TRBD2	TRBV11-3	TRBJ2-1	TGTGCCAGCAGCTTAATTGGTGTTAGCGGGGAGTTCTTC	CASSLIGVSGEFF
TRBD1	TRBV25-1	TRBJ2-4	TGTGCCAGCAGTGACCGAACCGACAGGGGAAACATTCAGTACTTC	CASSDRTDRGNIQYF
-	TRBV19	TRBJ1-5	TGTGCCAGTAGTCAGGGTCTAAATCAGCCCCAGCATTTT	CASSQGLNQPQHF
TRBD1	TRBV6-4	TRBJ2-2	TGTGCCAGCAGCCGGGACAGGGTCACCGGGGAGCTGTTTTTT	CASSRDRVTGELFF
TRBD2	TRBV9	TRBJ2-1	TGTGCCAGCAGCGTTCATCGGACTAGCGGGACGAATGAGCAGTTCTTC	CASSVHRTSGTNEQFF
-	TRBV19	TRBJ2-2	TGTGCCAGTAGGGCGGACATCGCGAACACCGGGGAGCTGTTTTTT	CASRADIANTGELFF
TRBD1	TRBV14	TRBJ2-1	TGTGCCAGCAGAAGGACAGGGGCCAACAATGAGCAGTTCTTC	CASRRTGANNEQFF
-	TRBV6-5	TRBJ1-6	TGTGCCAGCAGTTACATAGACGCGAGGAGTTCACCCCTCCACTTT	CASSYIDARSSPLHF
TRBD1	TRBV2	TRBJ1-1	TGTGCCAGCAGTCCGGACAGGGACACTGAAGCTTTCTTT	CASSPDRDTEAFF
TRBD1	TRBV27	TRBJ1-3	TGTGCCAGCAGCGACAGGGGGCAATCTGGAAACACCATATATTTT	CASSDRGQSGNTIYF
TRBD1	TRBV30	TRBJ1-5	TGTGCCTGGAGCGGGACAGCCGCACAGGGGCCCCAGCATTTT	CAWSGTAAQGPQHF
-	TRBV7-7	TRBJ2-1	TGTGCCAGCAGCTTAGCCCCTGCCGCCACAGTTGAGCAGTTCTTC	CASSLAPAATVEQFF
TRBD2	TRBV5-1	TRBJ2-2	TGCGCCAGCAGCCGGGGGGTTGCGAACACCGGGGAGCTGTTTTTT	CASSRGVANTGELFF
TRBD2	TRBV4-3	TRBJ2-5	TGCGCCAGCAGCCAAGGGGGAGGCGGGAGAGGGCAAGAGACCCAGTACTTC	CASSQGGGGRGQETQYF
-	TRBV21-1	TRBJ1-5	TGTGCCAGCAGCATGAGGACAGGGGGTAGCAATCAGCCCCAGCATTTT	CASSMRTGGSNQPQHF
-	TRBV30	TRBJ1-2	TGTGCCTGCTCTCCCGGGAACTATGGCTACACCTTC	CACSPGNYGYTF
TRBD2	TRBV2	TRBJ2-3	TGTGCCAGCAGTATAGCGGGACTGACCACAGATACGCAGTATTTT	CASSIAGLTTDTQYF
-	TRBV4-3	TRBJ1-5	TGCGCCAGCAGCCAAGATCTGAGTCAGCCCCAGCATTTT	CASSQDLSQPQHF
-	TRBV10-3	TRBJ2-3	TGTGCCACTGCCGGGACTCAACCCTCAGATACGCAGTATTTT	CATAGTQPSDTQYF
-	TRBV5-5	TRBJ1-5	TGTGCCAGCAGCTTAAACAGGGCGTTGGACAATCAGCCCCAGCATTTT	CASSLNRALDNQPQHF
-	TRBV5-5	TRBJ2-7	TGTGCCAGCAGCTTGTTTGAGGTTTCTAGCCCCTACGAGCAGTACTTC	CASSLFEVSSPYEQYF
-	TRBV28	TRBJ1-5	TGTGCCAGCAAACTAAGCGAATTTGATCAGCCCCAGCATTTT	CASKLSEFDQPQHF
TRBD1	TRBV19	TRBJ1-5	TGTGCCAGTAGCTGGACAGGGGGCAATCAGCCCCAGCATTTT	CASSWTGGNQPQHF